The present entry profiles one T cell receptor (beta chain) with its context. Its antigen is undetermined. Sample treatment: oral pan-JAK inhibitor, 5-10 mg twice daily. V shed 4 bases and J 1 base; nucleotides not matched to a gene: 6. Germline loops: CDR1 SEHNR, CDR2 FQNEAQ (reference sequence). This CDR3 is 16 amino acids long. The data are from a study of CD8+ T cells in alopecia areata. Overall study results and limits: Tofacitinib significantly decreased scalp clonality and expanded CD8+ clones among top 100.

Once RNA had been extracted, it was reverse transcribed into cDNA to act as the sequencing template. The repertoire was sequenced with immunoSEQ multiplex PCR; TCRdb's copy has only in-frame clones and lacks some. The sample contains about 190,000 clones, roughly three fifths of which appear only once. This TCR was recovered from a human donor with alopecia areata. The specimen was CD4+ T cells sorted from blood, collected at week 4, from a patient treated with tofacitinib. The chain combines TRBV7-9 with TRBJ2-4; TRBD1 matches at 8 bases. The DNA for the CDR3 is TGTGCCAGCAGCTCGCAGGGGGCATCTGCCAAAAACATTCAGTACTTC. As protein: CASSSQGASAKNIQYF.